The 22 T cell receptor beta chains listed next were all sequenced from one sample in a study of blood T cell repertoires in COVID-19. Generated by immunoSEQ multiplex PCR, the TCRdb table keeps only in-frame clones and is missing some. The table includes approximately 110,000 clones, more than 60% detected once. Sequenced: peripheral blood. The receptors were sampled from a man aged 65 to 79 with active or convalescent COVID-19.

The rearrangement uses TRBV6-6 and TRBJ2-2; 11 bases map to TRBD1. The CDR3 loop spans 15 amino acids. Germline CDR1 is MNHNY and CDR2 is SVGAGI (reference sequence). Trimming took 7 bases from V and 6 from J; bases not matched to a gene: 7. This chain's CDR3 is CASTKGQGAPGELFF. CDR3 DNA sequence: TGTGCCAGCACCAAAGGACAGGGGGCTCCCGGGGAGCTGTTTTTT.

This chain uses TRBV4-1 with TRBJ2-3, with 11 bases identical to TRBD2. Per germline, CDR1 MGHRA and CDR2 YSYEKL. V trimming: 0 bases; J trimming: 1 base; junction bases outside the gene matches: 12. This CDR3 comprises 20 residues. For the CDR3, the DNA is TGCGCCAGCAGCCAAGAGTTTCGTCTAGCGGGAGGCCTCCGCACAGATACGCAGTATTTT. Protein sequence: CASSQEFRLAGGLRTDTQYF.

This clone has just a few counts. CDR3 DNA: TGTGCCTGGAATTCAGGGAGGTATGGCTACACCTTC. This codes for CAWNSGRYGYTF. This rearrangement joins TRBV30 to TRBJ1-2; D is possibly TRBD1 (5 bases). CDR1 is GTSNPN, CDR2 SVGIG, per germline (reference sequence). The CDR3 is 12 amino acids. The germline V and J ends were trimmed by 4 bases and 5 bases, with 11 bases remaining between them.

The rearrangement joins TRBV29-1 to TRBJ1-3; D gene uncertain. V shed 1 base and J shed 0 bases, with 13 bases lying between them. Germline-derived CDR1 and CDR2 are SQVTM and ANQGSEA. The CDR3 extends over 16 amino acids. This CDR3 reads CSVEAVEKSSGNTIYF. In DNA form, the CDR3 reads TGCAGCGTTGAAGCCGTGGAGAAGTCCTCTGGAAACACCATATATTTT.

V gene TRBV3-1 (or the pseudogene TRBV3-2) combines with J gene TRBJ2-3, with 7 bases aligning to TRBD1. In germline, CDR1 is LGHDT, CDR2 YNNKEL (reference sequence). The CDR3 covers 16 residues. V lost 0 bases, J lost 3 bases, and 6 bases stayed unmatched. The CDR3 bases are TGTGCCAGCAGCCAAGATTTAGGCAGGGGGACAGATACGCAGTATTTT. Translating gives CASSQDLGRGTDTQYF.

The chain couples TRBV5-1 to TRBJ2-3, with TRBD2 matching 11 bases. Germline CDR1 and CDR2: SGHRS and YFSETQ. This CDR3 is built from 18 residues. V trimming: 7 bases; J trimming: 0 bases; junction bases outside the gene matches: 13. The CDR3 nucleotides are TGCGCCAGCCGCATAGCGGGAGGGACTACTACTAGCACAGATACGCAGTATTTT. Translating it yields CASRIAGGTTTSTDTQYF.

This clone was recorded a few times. V and J are TRBV7-3 and TRBJ2-1, with 8 bases aligning to TRBD2. The germline V gene has CDR1 SGHTA and CDR2 FQGTGA. The CDR3 is 16 amino acids. V was clipped by 2 bases and J by 1 base; unmatched bases: 4. The chain's CDR3 is CASSLRSGSSYNEQFF. CDR3 DNA sequence: TGTGCCAGCAGCTTACGGAGCGGGAGTTCCTACAATGAGCAGTTCTTC.

This sequence joins TRBV7-9 and TRBJ2-7; the D gene is possibly TRBD2 (6 bases). V lost 6 bases and J 5 bases, leaving 17 bases between the germline ends. CDR1 SEHNR and CDR2 FQNEAQ come from the germline V gene (reference sequence). This CDR3 is 14 amino acids long. The CDR3 here is CASRGGVLNDEQYF. CDR3 nucleotides: TGTGCCAGCAGGGGAGGCGTCCTGAACGACGAGCAGTACTTC.

The CDR3 loop reads CASSKRGGREAFF. CDR3 bases: TGTGCCAGCAGTAAACGAGGAGGTCGTGAAGCTTTCTTT. The gene calls are TRBV2 and TRBJ1-1; no reliable D call. V was clipped by 5 bases and J by 7 bases, with 14 bases between them. The length of the CDR3 is 13 residues. Germline V gene lookup returns CDR1 SNHLY and CDR2 FYNNEI. Supplemented by reference TRBV2 and TRBJ1-1, the full variable domain reads EPEVTQTPSHQVTQMGQEVILRCVPISNHLYFYWYRQILGQKVEFLVSFYNNEISEKSEIFDDQFSVERPDGSNFTLKIRSTKLEDSAMYFCASSKRGGREAFFGQGTRLTVV.

This clone was observed a few times. The chain recombines TRBV5-6 with TRBJ2-7; 9 bases line up with TRBD2. CDR1 and CDR2 (germline): SGHDT, YYEEEE. The CDR3 loop spans 16 amino acids. J was trimmed by 11 bases and V by 2 bases; bases with no gene match: 17. DNA of the CDR3: TGTGCCAGCAGCTTCCAGGGTGGTGGGAGCGGGAGGCTCAAGTACTTC. The encoded protein is CASSFQGGGSGRLKYF.

The genes are TRBV11-2 and TRBJ2-1, with a possible D match to TRBD2 (6 bases). The CDR3 has 15 amino acids. CDR1 and CDR2 from the germline V gene are SGHAT and FQNNGV. Trimming took 2 bases from V and 6 from J, leaving 14 bases between them. The CDR3: CASSLNLGGSNEQFF. CDR3 bases: TGTGCCAGCAGCTTAAATCTCGGGGGTTCCAATGAGCAGTTCTTC.

The gene calls are TRBV3-1 (or the pseudogene TRBV3-2) and TRBJ1-4, with D uncertain. V lost 4 bases and J 4 bases, leaving 4 bases between the germline ends. This CDR3 comprises 12 residues. CDR1 and CDR2 from the germline V gene are LGHDT and YNNKEL (reference sequence). Here the CDR3 reads CASSLNNEKLFF. As DNA, the CDR3 is TGTGCCAGCAGCCTTAATAATGAAAAACTGTTTTTT.

The chain carries TRBV9 and TRBJ2-1; 15 nucleotides match TRBD2. This CDR3 comprises 17 residues. CDR1 and CDR2 (germline): SGDLS, YYNGEE. Trimming removed 0 bases from V and 4 bases from J; junction bases left unmatched: 2. This CDR3 is CASSVGTSGGGYNEQFF. The CDR3 DNA sequence: TGTGCCAGCAGCGTAGGGACTAGCGGGGGGGGTTACAATGAGCAGTTCTTC.

The chain employs TRBV5-1 and TRBJ2-3; 9 positions agree with TRBD1. The CDR3 loop spans 14 amino acids. J lost 4 bases, V lost 4 bases, and 4 bases had no gene match. Germline V gives CDR1 SGHRS, CDR2 YFSETQ. CDR3 nucleotide sequence: TGCGCCAGCAGCCTCGGGACAGGGTCAGATACGCAGTATTTT. As protein: CASSLGTGSDTQYF.

J is TRBJ1-5 and V is TRBV19; tentatively, D is TRBD1 (6 bases). The V end was cut by 4 bases, the J end by 3 bases, with 13 bases between. The CDR3 is made up of 15 amino acids. Germline loops: CDR1 LNHDA, CDR2 SQIVND (reference sequence). For the CDR3, the DNA is TGTGCCAGTAGTAACCCGACAGGATACAATCAGCCCCAGCATTTT. As protein: CASSNPTGYNQPQHF.

The sample holds one count of this clone. The J gene is TRBJ2-1, the V gene TRBV5-1; D is perhaps TRBD2 (5 bases). V was shortened by 0 bases and J by 6 bases, with 13 bases between the two germline ends. Germline V gene data show CDR1 as SGHRS and CDR2 as YFSETQ. CDR3 length equals 15 residues. The CDR3 here is CASSLALRAGNEQFF. Here the CDR3 DNA reads TGCGCCAGCAGCTTGGCATTGCGGGCAGGCAATGAGCAGTTCTTC.

The V call is TRBV5-4, the J call TRBJ2-1, with 15 bases that match TRBD2. The germline gives CDR1 SGHNT, CDR2 YYREEE (reference sequence). The CDR3 is 15 residues long. The trim removed 4 bases at V and 8 bases at J, leaving 4 bases unmatched. CDR3 DNA: TGTGCCAGCAGCGCCGGGACTAGCGGGGGGTATGAGCAGTTCTTC. It translates to CASSAGTSGGYEQFF.

The rearrangement joins TRBV20-1 to TRBJ1-1; TRBD1 might be the D (6 bases). The CDR3 has 12 amino acids. Germline CDR1 and CDR2: DFQATT and SNEGSKA (reference sequence). Trimming shortened V by 3 bases and J by 7 bases, and 12 bases separated the two germline ends. The chain's CDR3 is CSASLQGIEAFF. The CDR3 DNA reads as TGCAGTGCTAGTTTACAGGGCATTGAAGCTTTCTTT.

V and J are TRBV30 and TRBJ1-2, with 10 bases matching TRBD1. Germline CDR1 reads GTSNPN; CDR2 reads SVGIG (reference sequence). The CDR3 is 13 amino acids. Trimming cost V 5 bases and J 8 bases; bases outside gene matches: 8. The CDR3 nucleotides read TGTGCCTGGCGCCGGGACAGGGGACGAGGCTACACCTTC. This translates into CAWRRDRGRGYTF.

CDR3 sequence: CASSVGASGTNEQFF. CDR3 DNA sequence: TGTGCCAGCAGCGTAGGGGCTAGCGGGACTAATGAGCAGTTCTTC. V gene TRBV9 combines with J gene TRBJ2-1, with 9 bases identical to TRBD2. Per the germline V gene, CDR1 is SGDLS and CDR2 is YYNGEE. The CDR3 consists of 15 residues. Unmatched junction bases numbered 5, after V lost 0 bases and J lost 7 bases.

This clone was seen a few times. The chain uses TRBV6-5 and TRBJ2-3; perhaps TRBD1 as D (6 bases). The V gene's germline CDR1 is MNHEY and CDR2 SVGAGI. V was shortened by 5 bases and J by 2 bases, with 8 bases between the two germline ends. This CDR3 contains 13 residues. The DNA of the CDR3 is TGTGCCAGCAGTCGACAGGACACAGATACGCAGTATTTT. Residues: CASSRQDTDTQYF.

The chain recombines TRBV3-1 (or the pseudogene TRBV3-2) with TRBJ1-2, with D maybe TRBD1 (5 bases). Trimming took off 2 bases at V and 3 bases at J, with 16 bases between the two ends. CDR1 is LGHDT, CDR2 YNNKEL, per germline (reference sequence). This CDR3 has 16 residues. CDR3 nucleotides: TGTGCCAGCAGCCAACAAAGGGGAGGAAACTACTATGGCTACACCTTC. Translated, it gives CASSQQRGGNYYGYTF.